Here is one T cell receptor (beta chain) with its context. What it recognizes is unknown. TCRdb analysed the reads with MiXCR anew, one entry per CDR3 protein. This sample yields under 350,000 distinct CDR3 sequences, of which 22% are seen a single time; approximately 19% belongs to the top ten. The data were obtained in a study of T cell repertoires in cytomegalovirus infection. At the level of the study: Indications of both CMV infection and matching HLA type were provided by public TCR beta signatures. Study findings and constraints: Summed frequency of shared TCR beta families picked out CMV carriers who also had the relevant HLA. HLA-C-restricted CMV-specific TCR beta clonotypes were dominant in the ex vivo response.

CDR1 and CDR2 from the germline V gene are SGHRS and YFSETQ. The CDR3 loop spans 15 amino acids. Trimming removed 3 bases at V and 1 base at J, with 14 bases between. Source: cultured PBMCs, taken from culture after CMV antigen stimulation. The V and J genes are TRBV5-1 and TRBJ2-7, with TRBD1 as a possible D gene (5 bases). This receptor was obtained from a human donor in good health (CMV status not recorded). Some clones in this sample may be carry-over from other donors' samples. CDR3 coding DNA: TGCGCCAGCAGCTCCCCAGGGTATGGGTCCTACGAGCAGTACTTC. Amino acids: CASSSPGYGSYEQYF.